Following are 20 T cell receptor beta chains from one sample sequenced in a study of CD8 T cells in ankylosing spondylitis. TCRdb analysed the 5' RACE reads with MiXCR anew, one entry per CDR3 protein. The sample consists of about 250,000 distinct CDR3 sequences, over 7% of them appearing once. Material for sequencing was blood, either unsorted or a sorted T cell fraction (not recorded which). The source is a female donor with ankylosing spondylitis or in good health (not recorded which).

In its sample, this clonotype was seen many times. The chain is built from TRBV4-1 and TRBJ2-7; no reliable D call. Germline CDR1 MGHRA, CDR2 YSYEKL. With 4 bases removed from V and 2 bases from J, the gap between germline ends came to 12 bases. The CDR3 is 14 amino acids. CDR3 protein: CASSRLNGAYEQYF. The CDR3 coding sequence is TGCGCCAGCAGCCGCCTTAATGGGGCCTACGAGCAGTACTTC.

The CDR3 reads CASGRREPDTQYF. CDR3 sequence (DNA): TGTGCCAGCGGGAGGCGGGAGCCAGATACGCAGTATTTT. The chain uses TRBV27 and TRBJ2-3; TRBD2 matches at 7 bases. V dropped 8 bases and J dropped 4; count of bases not matched to a gene: 6. Germline V gene sequence: CDR1 MNHEY, CDR2 SMNVEV (reference sequence). The CDR3 has 13 amino acids.

The chain couples TRBV28 to TRBJ2-3; no firm D call. Germline lookup yields CDR1 MDHEN and CDR2 SYDVKM. The CDR3 consists of 15 residues. The ends were cut back, 1 base at V and 0 bases at J, with 8 bases in the middle. As DNA, the CDR3 is TGTGCCAGCAGTTTATTTAAGGCCAGCACAGATACGCAGTATTTT. It translates to CASSLFKASTDTQYF.

This rearrangement joins TRBV7-2 to TRBJ2-7; D is ambiguous. Per germline, CDR1 SGHTA and CDR2 FQGNSA. V lost 3 bases and J 5 bases, leaving 11 bases between the germline ends. The length of the CDR3 is 13 residues. This CDR3 reads CASSFLGSHEQYF. CDR3 coding DNA: TGTGCCAGCAGCTTCTTGGGTTCCCACGAGCAGTACTTC. Using reference TRBV7-2 and TRBJ2-7 for the parts outside the CDR3, the full variable domain is GAGVSQSPSNKVTEKGKDVELRCDPISGHTALYWYRQSLGQGLEFLIYFQGNSAPDKSGLPSDRFSAERTGGSVSTLTIQRTQQEDSAVYLCASSFLGSHEQYFGPGTRLTVT.

This clonotype came up many times. CDR3 sequence reads: CASSSPPPGLAGGPAYNEQFF. The CDR3, as DNA: TGTGCCAGCAGCTCGCCCCCGCCGGGACTAGCGGGAGGGCCTGCCTACAATGAGCAGTTCTTC. The chain links TRBV7-8 to TRBJ2-1, with TRBD2 identical over 16 bases. Germline V gene lookup returns CDR1 SGHVS and CDR2 FQNEAQ. V lost 4 bases, J lost 2 bases, and 14 bases stayed unmatched. The CDR3 sequence is 21 residues long.

This clonotype was detected many times. This chain joins TRBV4-3 and TRBJ2-3, with 11 bases fitting TRBD2. The CDR3 is made up of 17 amino acids. Germline V gives CDR1 LGHNA, CDR2 YSLEER. With 4 bases clipped from V and 0 bases from J, the junction kept 6 bases outside the gene matches. CDR3 sequence (DNA): TGCGCCAGCAGCCCCCGACTAGCGGGGATTAGCACAGATACGCAGTATTTT. It is translated as CASSPRLAGISTDTQYF.

The sample holds a few counts of this clonotype. The chain employs TRBV15 and TRBJ2-7, with D possibly TRBD2 on 5 matching bases. Germline V gene lookup returns CDR1 LNHNV and CDR2 YYDKDF (reference sequence). V lost 0 bases to trimming and J lost 0 bases, with 6 bases between them. The CDR3 has 14 residues. The CDR3 protein is CATSRDGSSYEQYF. The CDR3 DNA reads as TGTGCCACCAGCAGAGATGGGAGCTCCTACGAGCAGTACTTC.

The sample holds many counts of this clonotype. J is TRBJ2-1 and V is TRBV19; 9 nucleotides match TRBD2. From germline, CDR1 is LNHDA and CDR2 SQIVND (reference sequence). Germline trimming cut 1 base from V and 4 bases from J; bases unmatched to any gene: 5. CDR3 length: 16 amino acids. The DNA of the CDR3 is TGTGCCAGTAGTATAGGGGCTAGCGGGGCTTACAATGAGCAGTTCTTC. Amino acid sequence: CASSIGASGAYNEQFF.

This clonotype was recorded at least ten times. The chain recombines TRBV27 with TRBJ2-2; D is undetermined. This CDR3 is built from 11 residues. In germline, CDR1 is MNHEY, CDR2 SMNVEV (reference sequence). V was cut by 6 bases and J by 4 bases, with 3 bases left in between. CDR3 coding DNA: TGTGCCAGCAGAACCACCGGGGAGCTGTTTTTT. Translating it yields CASRTTGELFF.

This clonotype occurred many times. The J gene is TRBJ2-2, the V gene TRBV12-3 or TRBV12-4; the D gene is possibly TRBD2 (5 bases). V lost 3 bases and J lost 7, with 12 bases in between. The CDR3 contains 14 residues. The CDR3 nucleotides read TGTGCCAGCAGTTTTATCTATCGGGGCGGGGAGCTGTTTTTT. Protein sequence: CASSFIYRGGELFF.

This clonotype turned up a few times. The chain uses TRBV7-2 and TRBJ2-2, with 12 bases identical to TRBD1. This CDR3 is 16 amino acids long. The trim removed 5 bases at V and 5 bases at J, leaving 6 bases unmatched. Per germline, CDR1 SGHTA and CDR2 FQGNSA. In DNA form, the CDR3 reads TGTGCCAGCAGCCCGGGACAGGGGGCGCGAACCGGGGAGCTGTTTTTT. The encoded protein is CASSPGQGARTGELFF.

This clonotype was detected many times. The V and J genes are TRBV20-1 and TRBJ2-7; 9 bases line up with TRBD2. Germline V gene data show CDR1 as DFQATT and CDR2 as SNEGSKA (reference sequence). V trimming: 3 bases; J trimming: 3 bases; junction bases outside the gene matches: 6. The CDR3 has 14 amino acids. CDR3: CSASVGLAYYEQYF. Written as DNA, the CDR3 is TGCAGTGCTAGTGTGGGACTAGCCTACTACGAGCAGTACTTC.

This clonotype has at least ten counts. This sequence joins TRBV5-1 and TRBJ1-1; 7 bases match TRBD1. This CDR3 region has 14 residues. V was clipped by 6 bases and J by 1 base; unmatched bases: 6. The germline gives CDR1 SGHRS, CDR2 YFSETQ. CDR3 loop: CASTARDRNTEAFF. The CDR3 DNA is TGCGCCAGCACCGCCCGGGACAGGAACACTGAAGCTTTCTTT.

This clonotype was observed at least ten times. This chain uses TRBV5-1 with TRBJ2-7; D ambiguous. The CDR3 loop spans 12 amino acids. Trimming took off 1 base at V and 5 bases at J, with 7 bases between the two ends. Germline assignment: CDR1 SGHRS and CDR2 YFSETQ. Here the CDR3 DNA reads TGCGCCAGCAGCTTGAGGAGTAACGAGCAGTACTTC. Protein product: CASSLRSNEQYF.

Many counts were recorded for this clonotype. The chain couples TRBV4-3 to TRBJ1-3; D gene ambiguous. The CDR3 contains 18 residues. Germline V gene sequence: CDR1 LGHNA, CDR2 YSLEER. V lost 0 bases, J lost 0 bases, and 15 bases lay in between. For the CDR3, the DNA is TGCGCCAGCAGCCAAGAGGTCATTGGGAGCAGCTCTGGAAACACCATATATTTT. Its protein is CASSQEVIGSSSGNTIYF.

The chain joins TRBV6-5 to TRBJ1-5; D gene unclear. V lost 4 bases to trimming and J lost 8 bases, with 3 bases between them. CDR1 is MNHEY, CDR2 SVGAGI, per germline. This CDR3 spans 10 amino acids. CDR3: CASSLEPQHF. The CDR3 coding sequence is TGTGCCAGCAGTTTGGAGCCCCAGCATTTT.

This clonotype was found many times. This chain joins TRBV6-1 and TRBJ2-2; TRBD1 aligns across 9 bases. Germline CDR1 is MNHNS and CDR2 is SASEGT. The V gene end was trimmed by 6 bases and the J gene end by 7 bases; junction bases not matched to a gene: 9. The CDR3 sequence is 15 residues long. The CDR3 loop is CASRGGQGRSGELFF. In nucleotides, the CDR3 is TGTGCCAGCAGGGGGGGACAGGGCAGGAGCGGGGAGCTGTTTTTT.

There are many counts of this clonotype. This chain connects TRBV20-1 to TRBJ2-4, with TRBD2 matching 7 bases. V lost 6 bases, J lost 0 bases, and 8 bases stayed unmatched. This CDR3 comprises 15 residues. Germline V lookup: CDR1 DFQATT, CDR2 SNEGSKA (reference sequence). The CDR3 region has the DNA TGCAGTGCGCTTACTAGCGCTCCAGCCAAAAACATTCAGTACTTC. Its translation is CSALTSAPAKNIQYF.

This clonotype was picked up many times. The chain has TRBV7-6 and TRBJ2-1; 10 bases line up with TRBD2. V lost 4 bases, J lost 7 bases, and 7 bases stayed unmatched. The CDR3 runs to 15 residues. Germline V gene lookup returns CDR1 SGHVS and CDR2 FNYEAQ. The CDR3 sequence is CASSSQVAGGNEQFF. The CDR3 DNA sequence: TGTGCCAGCAGCTCCCAGGTAGCGGGAGGAAATGAGCAGTTCTTC.

This clonotype came up many times. The rearrangement uses TRBV5-6 and TRBJ2-7; D is possibly TRBD1 or TRBD2 (5 bases each). Germline CDR1 is SGHDT and CDR2 is YYEEEE. Trimming stripped 3 bases from V and 6 bases from J, with 22 bases between. The CDR3 runs to 16 residues. CDR3 nucleotides: TGTGCCAGCAGCTACTATACGGGGCATGAGGTTCGCGAGCAGTACTTC. It codes for CASSYYTGHEVREQYF.